One and the same sample provided the 10 T cell receptor beta chains below, sequenced in a study of blood T cells in healthy people across ages. Primed by a sample-barcoded 5' primer and a J-beta primer mix, a second PCR proceeded for roughly 6 to 12 cycles. MiXCR was run by TCRdb on the 5' RACE reads, yielding one entry per CDR3 protein. The table has some 1.5 million distinct CDR3 sequences, around 40% seen once. Sequenced material: blood. These receptors originate from a woman aged 18-29 years in good health.

The table lists this clonotype with a few counts. The V and J genes are TRBV7-6 and TRBJ2-2, with 15 positions matching TRBD2. The CDR3 consists of 19 residues. Germline-derived CDR1 and CDR2 are SGHVS and FNYEAQ. J lost 3 bases, V lost 5 bases, and 10 bases had no gene match. This CDR3 reads CASSKRTSGRAADTGELFF. CDR3 coding DNA: TGTGCCAGCAGCAAAAGGACTAGCGGGAGGGCCGCTGACACCGGGGAGCTGTTTTTT.

J is TRBJ1-3 and V is TRBV4-3, with D unclear. This CDR3 comprises 13 residues. The germline V and J ends were trimmed by 5 bases and 9 bases, with 14 bases remaining between them. The germline gives CDR1 LGHNA, CDR2 YSLEER. The CDR3 DNA is TGCGCCAGCAGCGATTCGGGGTCCCCCACCATATATTTT. This gives the protein CASSDSGSPTIYF.

The rearrangement links TRBV20-1 to TRBJ2-4; 9 bases map to TRBD1. CDR3 length: 16 amino acids. Per the germline V gene, CDR1 is DFQATT and CDR2 is SNEGSKA (reference sequence). Trimming took 0 bases from V and 13 from J; bases not matched to a gene: 16. The CDR3: CSARDRGQGHYNEQYF. The CDR3 nucleotides read TGCAGTGCTAGAGATCGGGGACAGGGCCATTATAATGAGCAGTACTTC.

This chain joins TRBV11-1 and TRBJ2-7, with D possibly matching TRBD2 (5 bases). Trimming removed 5 bases at V and 7 bases at J, with 21 bases between. This CDR3 spans 15 amino acids. CDR1 and CDR2 (germline): SGHAT, FQDESV (reference sequence). CDR3 sequence reads: CASSTPTRGNNEQYF. The CDR3, as DNA: TGTGCCAGCAGCACACCAACGAGAGGGAACAATGAGCAGTACTTC.

The chain is built from TRBV28 and TRBJ1-2; D is perhaps TRBD1 (5 bases). Trimming took 11 bases from V and 6 from J, leaving 25 bases between them. Germline V gene sequence: CDR1 MDHEN, CDR2 SYDVKM. This CDR3 contains 15 residues. The CDR3 loop is CARPTPGGKCDGYTF. CDR3 coding DNA: TGTGCCCGCCCTACCCCTGGGGGGAAATGCGATGGCTACACCTTC.

This clonotype was detected once. The V call is TRBV7-9, the J call TRBJ2-1, with a tentative D call TRBD2 (6 bases). CDR3 length: 13 amino acids. Per germline, CDR1 SEHNR and CDR2 FQNEAQ (reference sequence). The V end was cut by 3 bases, the J end by 16 bases, with 19 bases between. CDR3 sequence reads: CASSFVSGASFFF. As DNA, the CDR3 is TGTGCCAGCAGCTTCGTATCGGGAGCGAGTTTTTTCTTC.

The CDR3 spells CSAKPGDSLEKLFF. The CDR3 DNA is TGCAGTGCTAAACCGGGTGATAGCCTTGAAAAACTGTTTTTT. The rearrangement links TRBV20-1 to TRBJ1-4; D is unresolved. V lost 4 bases and J lost 7, with 16 bases in between. Germline V gene sequence: CDR1 DFQATT, CDR2 SNEGSKA (reference sequence). This CDR3 has 14 amino acids.

The V call is TRBV20-1, the J call TRBJ2-7, with D perhaps TRBD2 (6 bases). Germline CDR1 reads DFQATT; CDR2 reads SNEGSKA (reference sequence). The CDR3 runs to 14 residues. V was cut by 5 bases and J by 0 bases, with 14 bases left in between. The CDR3 region has the DNA TGCAGTGCTTCACCCGGGACTTCCTCCTACGAGCAGTACTTC. It translates to CSASPGTSSYEQYF.

In this sample, this clonotype turned up once. This chain connects TRBV7-9 to TRBJ2-7; TRBD2 is a possible D gene (5 bases). This CDR3 spans 14 amino acids. V lost 4 bases to trimming and J lost 7 bases, with 17 bases between them. Germline CDR1 reads SEHNR; CDR2 reads FQNEAQ (reference sequence). CDR3 sequence: CASSSNLAYNEQYF. The CDR3 bases are TGTGCCAGCAGCTCCAACCTAGCCTACAATGAGCAGTACTTC.

The genes are TRBV12-3 or TRBV12-4 and TRBJ2-1; 11 bases agree with TRBD2. V shed 8 bases, J shed 4 bases, and the junction held 4 bases outside the gene matches. The CDR3 contains 14 residues. The CDR3: CASVGTSGYNEQFF. CDR3 in DNA: TGTGCCAGCGTGGGGACTAGCGGTTACAATGAGCAGTTCTTC.